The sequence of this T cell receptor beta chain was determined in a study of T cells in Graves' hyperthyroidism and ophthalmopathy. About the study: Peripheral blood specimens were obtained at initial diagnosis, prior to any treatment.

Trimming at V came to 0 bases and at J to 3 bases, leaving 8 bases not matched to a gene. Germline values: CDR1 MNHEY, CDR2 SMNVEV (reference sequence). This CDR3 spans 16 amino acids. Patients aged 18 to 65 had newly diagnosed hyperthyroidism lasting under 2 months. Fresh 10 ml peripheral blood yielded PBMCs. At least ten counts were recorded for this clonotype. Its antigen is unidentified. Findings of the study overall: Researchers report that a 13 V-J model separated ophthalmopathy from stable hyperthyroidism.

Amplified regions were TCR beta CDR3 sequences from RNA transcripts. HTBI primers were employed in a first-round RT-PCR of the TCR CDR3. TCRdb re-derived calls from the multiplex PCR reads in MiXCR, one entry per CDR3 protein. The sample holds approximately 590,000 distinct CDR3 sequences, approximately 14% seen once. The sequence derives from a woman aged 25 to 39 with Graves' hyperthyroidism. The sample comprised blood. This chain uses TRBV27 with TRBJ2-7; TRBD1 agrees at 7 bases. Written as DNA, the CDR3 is TGTGCCAGCAGTTTATCTGCGGACAGGCCGAACTACGAGCAGTACTTC. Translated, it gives CASSLSADRPNYEQYF.